Listed below are T cell receptor beta chains from one sample, sequenced in a study of shared clonotypes between healthy human individuals. Sequencing was performed with immunoSEQ multiplex PCR; in TCRdb, only in-frame clones are kept and a portion is missing. The sample lists about 680,000 clones; about two thirds were seen once. The sample taken for sequencing was memory CD4+ T cells sorted from blood. These receptors all come from a woman aged 30 to 39 in good health. Both conserved end residues are part of each CDR3. D genes are given only for firm matches.

TRBV18	TRBJ1-4	-	CASSPPGESNEKLFF
TRBV5-1	TRBJ1-1	-	CASSLRGARNTEAFF
TRBV6-6	TRBJ2-7	-	CASSFRRDTYEQYF
TRBV4-1	TRBJ2-7	TRBD1	CASSQDFGTGGYEQYF
TRBV7-9	TRBJ2-2	TRBD2	CASSAGLAGVGGELFF
TRBV29-1	TRBJ2-7	TRBD1	CSVRDRGQYEQYF
TRBV6-1	TRBJ1-5	-	CASSEAHGSGNQPQHF
TRBV15	TRBJ2-3	TRBD1	CATSSYGTGDTDTQYF
TRBV14	TRBJ1-1	-	CASSQDTNTEAFF
TRBV11-2	TRBJ2-2	TRBD2	CASSFGTSGTGELFF
TRBV25-1	TRBJ1-4	-	CASGLGTSVREKLFF
TRBV2	TRBJ2-7	-	CASGDLYEQYF
TRBV27	TRBJ2-7	TRBD2	CASSLGLAGAYEQYF
TRBV7-9	TRBJ1-3	-	CASATGGFGNTIYF
TRBV5-1	TRBJ2-1	-	CASSRSTGVYNEQFF
TRBV5-4	TRBJ2-3	-	CASSRDSGWRGSTDTQYF
TRBV19	TRBJ2-2	-	CASTLRGRNTGELFF
TRBV28	TRBJ1-4	TRBD1	CASSPRTGTNEKLFF
TRBV5-6	TRBJ2-7	-	CASTSRIGFYEQYF
TRBV6-5	TRBJ2-1	-	CASSRDGNSYNEQFF
TRBV19	TRBJ1-5	-	CASSTVSNQPQHF
TRBV13	TRBJ2-5	-	CASSLGREETQYF
TRBV7-8	TRBJ2-1	-	CASSFRERYNEQFF
TRBV7-2	TRBJ2-2	TRBD2	CASSNEPVAGGLGGELFF
TRBV5-1	TRBJ2-7	-	CASSLRGPIYEQYF
TRBV5-7	TRBJ2-7	-	CASRLEGIASEEQYF
TRBV15	TRBJ2-7	-	CATSTGERGEQYF
TRBV11-1	TRBJ2-4	TRBD2	CASSSLAGVPWAKNIQYF
TRBV9	TRBJ1-4	TRBD1	CASSSGGVNYREKLFF
TRBV6-5	TRBJ2-1	-	CASSYGGAEVNEQFF
TRBV7-3	TRBJ2-7	TRBD1	CASSLSQGRNEQYF
TRBV27	TRBJ1-1	-	CASSYHGENTEAFF
TRBV11-2	TRBJ2-7	TRBD1	CASSSRPVGPGQSSYEQYF
TRBV28	TRBJ2-1	TRBD2	CASSTFLAGGVYNEQFF
TRBV11-2	TRBJ1-2	-	CASSLVSDGYTF
TRBV2	TRBJ2-7	-	CASSEMVASSYEQYF
TRBV19	TRBJ2-7	TRBD2	CASSNSTSAHGDSYF
TRBV5-1	TRBJ2-7	TRBD2	CASSTAGRYYEQYF
TRBV18	TRBJ2-7	TRBD2	CASSRGTSDTYEQYF
TRBV11-2	TRBJ2-5	-	CASSLKADQETQYF
TRBV7-9	TRBJ2-1	TRBD2	CASSLAGTSGHREQFF
TRBV7-8	TRBJ1-4	-	CASSLGVNNEKLFF
TRBV2	TRBJ1-2	-	CASKERSGGNYGYTF
TRBV2	TRBJ2-3	-	CATRAFADTQYF
TRBV25-1	TRBJ1-5	-	CASSDMDFGQPQHF
TRBV16	TRBJ2-5	-	CASSQSGSRRGQETQYF
TRBV29-1	TRBJ2-7	-	CSGRGQGPTYEQYF
TRBV5-1	TRBJ2-2	TRBD1	CASKQGETGELFF
TRBV6-1	TRBJ1-1	-	CASSPRGGTTEAFF
TRBV2	TRBJ2-7	TRBD2	CASRGTSGNYEQYF
TRBV27	TRBJ2-3	-	CASSPYTSPGGTDTQYF
TRBV5-6	TRBJ2-7	-	CASSPAESYEQYF
TRBV28	TRBJ1-2	-	CASSLKQTGPRGYTF
TRBV5-6	TRBJ2-1	-	CASSLGDRSIQFF
TRBV18	TRBJ2-7	TRBD1	CASSQTGGNEQYF